One and the same sample provided the 2 T cell receptor beta chains below, sequenced in a study of T cell changes during pregnancy in multiple sclerosis (dated by TCRdb to about 2019). The library relied on the immunoSEQ multiplex PCR assay. The table comes from immuneACCESS by way of TCRdb, which keeps in-frame sequences with V and J called. Part of the clones is missing from these tables; in studies checked, under half for an unresolved V gene and the rest for unknown reasons. In all, the sample holds under 90,000 clones, and 92% of those were seen once. In total, the top ten clones hold 1.3% of the sample. Here the sequenced sample was peripheral blood, taken in the second trimester of pregnancy. All receptors come from a female donor in good health, enrolled as a control in a pregnancy study.

The genes are TRBV20-1 and TRBJ1-1; D is unresolved. CDR3 length equals 11 residues. Looked up from germline, CDR1 is DFQATT and CDR2 is SNEGSKA (reference sequence). Trimming shortened V by 3 bases and J by 3 bases, and 5 bases separated the two germline ends. The CDR3 loop reads CSASFDTEAFF. CDR3 in DNA: TGCAGTGCTAGCTTTGACACTGAAGCTTTCTTT.

V is TRBV20-1 and J is TRBJ1-2; D call uncertain. The germline V and J ends were trimmed by 6 bases and 5 bases, with 10 bases remaining between them. Germline loops: CDR1 DFQATT, CDR2 SNEGSKA (reference sequence). The length of the CDR3 is 11 residues. CDR3 DNA sequence: TGCAGTGCGCAGACTGAGTATGGCTACACCTTC. Translating it yields CSAQTEYGYTF.